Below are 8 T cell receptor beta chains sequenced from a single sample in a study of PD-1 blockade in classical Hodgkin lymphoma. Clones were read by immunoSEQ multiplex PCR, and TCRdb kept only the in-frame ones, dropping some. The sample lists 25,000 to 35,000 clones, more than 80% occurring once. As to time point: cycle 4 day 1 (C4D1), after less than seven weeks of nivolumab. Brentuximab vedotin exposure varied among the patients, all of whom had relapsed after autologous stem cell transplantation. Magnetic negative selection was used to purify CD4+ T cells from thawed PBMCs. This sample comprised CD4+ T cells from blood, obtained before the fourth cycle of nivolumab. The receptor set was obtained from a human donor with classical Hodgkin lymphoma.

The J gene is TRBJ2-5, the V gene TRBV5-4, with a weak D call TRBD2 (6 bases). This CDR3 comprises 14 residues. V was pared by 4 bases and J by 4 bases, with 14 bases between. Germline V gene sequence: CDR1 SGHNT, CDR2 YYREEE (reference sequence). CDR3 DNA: TGTGCCAGCAGCCCGTCCGGGGGTGGAGAGACCCAGTACTTC. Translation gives CASSPSGGGETQYF.

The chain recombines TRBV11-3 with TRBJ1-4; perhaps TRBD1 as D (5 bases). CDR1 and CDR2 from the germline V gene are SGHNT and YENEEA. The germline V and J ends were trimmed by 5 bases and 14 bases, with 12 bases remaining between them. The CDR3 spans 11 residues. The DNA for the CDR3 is TGTGCCAGCAGCCCGCCGAGGGACCTGTTTTTT. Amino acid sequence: CASSPPRDLFF.

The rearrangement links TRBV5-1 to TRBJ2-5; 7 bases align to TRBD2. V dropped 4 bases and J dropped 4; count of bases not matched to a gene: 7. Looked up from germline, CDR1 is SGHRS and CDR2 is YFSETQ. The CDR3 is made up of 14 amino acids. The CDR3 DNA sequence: TGCGCCAGCAGCAATCTTCGGGAGGTAGAGACCCAGTACTTC. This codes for CASSNLREVETQYF.

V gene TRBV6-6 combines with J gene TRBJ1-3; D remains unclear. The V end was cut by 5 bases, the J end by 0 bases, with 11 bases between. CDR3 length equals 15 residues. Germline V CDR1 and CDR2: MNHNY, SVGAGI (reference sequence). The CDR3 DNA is TGTGCCAGCAGTGATGACGGGAACTCTGGAAACACCATATATTTT. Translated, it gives CASSDDGNSGNTIYF.

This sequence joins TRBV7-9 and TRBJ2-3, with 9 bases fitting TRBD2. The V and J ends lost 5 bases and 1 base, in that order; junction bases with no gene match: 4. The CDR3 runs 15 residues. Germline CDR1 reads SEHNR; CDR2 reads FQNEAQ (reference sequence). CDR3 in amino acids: CASSRIAGGTDTQYF. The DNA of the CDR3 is TGTGCCAGCAGCCGCATAGCGGGAGGCACAGATACGCAGTATTTT.

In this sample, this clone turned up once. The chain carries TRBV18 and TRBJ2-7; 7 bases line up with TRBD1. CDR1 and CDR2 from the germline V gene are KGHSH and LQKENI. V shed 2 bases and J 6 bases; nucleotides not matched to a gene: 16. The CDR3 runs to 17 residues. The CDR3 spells CASSPKITGASTTEQYF. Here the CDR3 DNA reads TGTGCCAGCTCACCAAAGATCACAGGGGCCTCGACTACCGAGCAGTACTTC.

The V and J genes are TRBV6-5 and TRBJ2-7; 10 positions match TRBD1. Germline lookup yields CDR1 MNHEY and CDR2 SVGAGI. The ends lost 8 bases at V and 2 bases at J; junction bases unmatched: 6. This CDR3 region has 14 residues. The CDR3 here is CASWGQGSTYEQYF. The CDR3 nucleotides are TGTGCCAGCTGGGGACAGGGGTCGACCTACGAGCAGTACTTC.

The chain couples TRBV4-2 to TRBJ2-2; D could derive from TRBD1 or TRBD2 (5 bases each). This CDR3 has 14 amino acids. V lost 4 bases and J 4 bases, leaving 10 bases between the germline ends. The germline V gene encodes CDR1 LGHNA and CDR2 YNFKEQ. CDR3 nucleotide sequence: TGTGCCAGCAGCCCGCCGGGACGCACCGGGGAGCTGTTTTTT. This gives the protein CASSPPGRTGELFF.